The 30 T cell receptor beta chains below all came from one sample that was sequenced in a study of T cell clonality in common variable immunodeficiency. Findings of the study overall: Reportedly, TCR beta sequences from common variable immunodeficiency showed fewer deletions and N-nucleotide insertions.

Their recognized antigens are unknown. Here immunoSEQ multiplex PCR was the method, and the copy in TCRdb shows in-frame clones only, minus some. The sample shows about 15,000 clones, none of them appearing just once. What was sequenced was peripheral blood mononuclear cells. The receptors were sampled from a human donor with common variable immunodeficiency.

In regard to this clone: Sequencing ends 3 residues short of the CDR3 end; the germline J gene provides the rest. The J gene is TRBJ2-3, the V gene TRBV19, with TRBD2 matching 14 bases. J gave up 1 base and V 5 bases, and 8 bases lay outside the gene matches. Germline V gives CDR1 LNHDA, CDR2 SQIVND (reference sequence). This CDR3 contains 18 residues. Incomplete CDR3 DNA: TGTGCCAGTAGTCCCCGGACTAGCGGGAGGCCAGGCACAGATACG. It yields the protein CASSPRTSGRPGTDT. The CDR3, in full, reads CASSPRTSGRPGTDTQYF.

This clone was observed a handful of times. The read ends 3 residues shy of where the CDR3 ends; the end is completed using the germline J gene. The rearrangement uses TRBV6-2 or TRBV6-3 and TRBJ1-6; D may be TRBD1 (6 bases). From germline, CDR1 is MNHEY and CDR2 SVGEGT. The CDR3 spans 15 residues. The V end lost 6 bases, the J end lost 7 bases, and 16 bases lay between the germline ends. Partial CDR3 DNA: TGTGCCAGCAGACCCGACAGGCATGGCAATTCACCC. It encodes CASRPDRHGNSP. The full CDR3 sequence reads CASRPDRHGNSPLHF.

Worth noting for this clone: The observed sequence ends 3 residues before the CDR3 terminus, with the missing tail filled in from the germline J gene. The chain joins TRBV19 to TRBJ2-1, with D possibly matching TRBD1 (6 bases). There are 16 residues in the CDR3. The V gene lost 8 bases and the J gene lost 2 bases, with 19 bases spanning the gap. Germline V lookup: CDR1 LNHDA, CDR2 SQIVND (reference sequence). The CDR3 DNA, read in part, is TGTGCCAGTCAACACTCAGGGGCAAGCACCTACAATGAG. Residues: CASQHSGASTYNE. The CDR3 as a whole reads CASQHSGASTYNEQFF. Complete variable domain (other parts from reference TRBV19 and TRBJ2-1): DGGITQSPKYLFRKEGQNVTLSCEQNLNHDAMYWYRQDPGQGLRLIYYSQIVNDFQKGDIAEGYSVSREKKESFPLTVTSAQKNPTAFYLCASQHSGASTYNEQFFGPGTRLTVL.

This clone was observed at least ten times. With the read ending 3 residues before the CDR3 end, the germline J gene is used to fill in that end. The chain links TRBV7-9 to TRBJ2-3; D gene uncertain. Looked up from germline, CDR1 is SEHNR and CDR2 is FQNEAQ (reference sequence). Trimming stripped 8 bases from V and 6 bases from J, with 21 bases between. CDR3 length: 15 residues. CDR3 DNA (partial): TGTGCCAGCGCTTCGTCAGCGCCAAACGTGGATACG. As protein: CASASSAPNVDT. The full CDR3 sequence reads CASASSAPNVDTQYF.

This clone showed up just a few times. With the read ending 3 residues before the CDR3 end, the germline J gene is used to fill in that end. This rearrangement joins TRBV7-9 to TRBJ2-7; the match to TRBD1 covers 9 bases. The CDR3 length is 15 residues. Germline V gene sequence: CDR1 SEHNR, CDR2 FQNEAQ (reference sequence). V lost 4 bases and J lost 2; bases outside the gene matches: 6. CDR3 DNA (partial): TGTGCCAGCAGCTCGCAACGACAGGGGGCCTACGAG. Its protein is CASSSQRQGAYE. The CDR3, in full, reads CASSSQRQGAYEQYF.

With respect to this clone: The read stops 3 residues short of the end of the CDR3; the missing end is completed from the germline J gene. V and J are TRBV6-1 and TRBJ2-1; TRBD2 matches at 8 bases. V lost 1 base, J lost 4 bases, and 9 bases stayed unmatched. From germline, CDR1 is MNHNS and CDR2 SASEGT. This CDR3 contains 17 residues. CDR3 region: CASSEEYSGDLYNEQFF. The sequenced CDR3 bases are TGTGCCAGCAGTGAAGAGTATAGCGGGGACCTATACAATGAG.

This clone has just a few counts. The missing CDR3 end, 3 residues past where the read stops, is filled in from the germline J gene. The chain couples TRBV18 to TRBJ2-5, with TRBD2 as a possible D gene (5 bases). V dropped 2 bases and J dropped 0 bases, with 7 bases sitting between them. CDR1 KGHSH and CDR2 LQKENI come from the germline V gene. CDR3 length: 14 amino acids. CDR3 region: CASSPLRDQETQYF. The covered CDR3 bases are TGTGCCAGCTCACCATTGCGGGACCAAGAGACC.

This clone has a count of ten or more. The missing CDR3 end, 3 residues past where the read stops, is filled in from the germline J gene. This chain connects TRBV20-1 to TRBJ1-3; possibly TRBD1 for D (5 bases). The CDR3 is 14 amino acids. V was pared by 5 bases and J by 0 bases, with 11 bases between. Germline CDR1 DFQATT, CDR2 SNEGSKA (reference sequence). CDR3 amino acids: CSAPDRSSGNTIYF. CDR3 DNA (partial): TGCAGTGCTCCCGACAGAAGCTCTGGAAACACC.

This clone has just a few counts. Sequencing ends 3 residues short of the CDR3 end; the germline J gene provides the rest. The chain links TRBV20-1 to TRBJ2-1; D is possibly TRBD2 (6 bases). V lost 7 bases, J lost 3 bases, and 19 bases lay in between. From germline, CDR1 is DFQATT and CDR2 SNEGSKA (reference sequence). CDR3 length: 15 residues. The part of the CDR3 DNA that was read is TGCAGTGTTACATCGGGGGTGGGGATCTACAATGAG. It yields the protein CSVTSGVGIYNE. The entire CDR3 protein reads CSVTSGVGIYNEQFF.

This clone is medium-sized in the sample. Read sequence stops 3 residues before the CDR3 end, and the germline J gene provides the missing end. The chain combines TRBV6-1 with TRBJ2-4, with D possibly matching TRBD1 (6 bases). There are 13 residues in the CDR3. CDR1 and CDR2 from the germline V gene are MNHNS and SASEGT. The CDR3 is CASSEAGARTQYF. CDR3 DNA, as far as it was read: TGTGCCAGCAGTGAAGCGGGGGCCAGGACT.

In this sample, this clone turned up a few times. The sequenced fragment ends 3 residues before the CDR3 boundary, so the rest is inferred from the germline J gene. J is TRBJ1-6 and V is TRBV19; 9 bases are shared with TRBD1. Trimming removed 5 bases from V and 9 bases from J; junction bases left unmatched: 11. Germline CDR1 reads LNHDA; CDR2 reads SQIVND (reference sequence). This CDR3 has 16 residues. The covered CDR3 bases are TGTGCCAGTAGTCTCCAAACCGGGACAGGGTTTTCACCC. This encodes CASSLQTGTGFSP. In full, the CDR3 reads CASSLQTGTGFSPLHF.

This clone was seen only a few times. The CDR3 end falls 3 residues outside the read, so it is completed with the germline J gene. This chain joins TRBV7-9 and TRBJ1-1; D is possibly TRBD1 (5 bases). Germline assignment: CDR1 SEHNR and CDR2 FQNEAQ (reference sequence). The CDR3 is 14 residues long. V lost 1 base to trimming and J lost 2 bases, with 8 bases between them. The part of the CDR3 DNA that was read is TGTGCCAGCAGCTTAGTGCAGGGCAACACTGAA. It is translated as CASSLVQGNTE. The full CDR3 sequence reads CASSLVQGNTEAFF.

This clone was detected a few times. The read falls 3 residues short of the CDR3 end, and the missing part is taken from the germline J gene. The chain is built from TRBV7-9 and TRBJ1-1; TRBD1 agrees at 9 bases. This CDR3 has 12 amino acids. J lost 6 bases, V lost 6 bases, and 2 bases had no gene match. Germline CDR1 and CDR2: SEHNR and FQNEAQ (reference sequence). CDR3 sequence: CASRDRGPEAFF. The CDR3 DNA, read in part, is TGTGCCAGCAGGGACAGGGGTCCTGAA.

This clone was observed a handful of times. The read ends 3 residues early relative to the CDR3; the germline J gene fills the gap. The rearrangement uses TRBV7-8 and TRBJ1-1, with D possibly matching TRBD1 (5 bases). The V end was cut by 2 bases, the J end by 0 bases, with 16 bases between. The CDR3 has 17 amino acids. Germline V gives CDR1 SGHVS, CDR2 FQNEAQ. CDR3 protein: CASSLRGVTLVNTEAFF. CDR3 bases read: TGTGCCAGCAGCTTAAGGGGTGTGACGCTAGTGAACACTGAA.

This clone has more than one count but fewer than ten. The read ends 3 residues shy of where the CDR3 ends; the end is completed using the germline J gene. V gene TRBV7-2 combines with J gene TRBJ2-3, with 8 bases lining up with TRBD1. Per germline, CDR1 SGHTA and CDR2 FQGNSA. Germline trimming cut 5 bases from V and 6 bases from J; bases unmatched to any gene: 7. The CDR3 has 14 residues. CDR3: CASSPSRDRDTQYF. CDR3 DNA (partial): TGTGCCAGCAGCCCGAGCCGGGACAGGGATACG.

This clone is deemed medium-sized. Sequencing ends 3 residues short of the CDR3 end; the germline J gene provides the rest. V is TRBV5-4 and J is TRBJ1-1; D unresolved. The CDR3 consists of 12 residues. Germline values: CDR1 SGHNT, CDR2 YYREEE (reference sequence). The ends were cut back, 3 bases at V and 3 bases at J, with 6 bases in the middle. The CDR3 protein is CASSSRDTEAFF. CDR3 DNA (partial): TGTGCCAGCAGCTCCCGGGACACTGAA.

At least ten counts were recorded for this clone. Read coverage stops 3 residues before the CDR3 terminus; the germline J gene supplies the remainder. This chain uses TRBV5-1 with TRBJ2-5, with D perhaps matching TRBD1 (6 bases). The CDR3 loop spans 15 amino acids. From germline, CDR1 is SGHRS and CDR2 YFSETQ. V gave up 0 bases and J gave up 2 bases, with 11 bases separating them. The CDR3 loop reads CASSLGGGQQETQYF. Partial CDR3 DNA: TGCGCCAGCAGCTTGGGAGGTGGACAGCAAGAGACC.

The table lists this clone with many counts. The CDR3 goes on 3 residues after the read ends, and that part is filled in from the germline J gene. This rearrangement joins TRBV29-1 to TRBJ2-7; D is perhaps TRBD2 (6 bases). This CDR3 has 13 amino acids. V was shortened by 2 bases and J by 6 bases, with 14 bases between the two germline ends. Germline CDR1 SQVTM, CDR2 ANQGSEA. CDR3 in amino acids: CSVESGLTTEQYF. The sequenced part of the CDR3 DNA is TGCAGCGTTGAATCGGGACTCACTACCGAG.

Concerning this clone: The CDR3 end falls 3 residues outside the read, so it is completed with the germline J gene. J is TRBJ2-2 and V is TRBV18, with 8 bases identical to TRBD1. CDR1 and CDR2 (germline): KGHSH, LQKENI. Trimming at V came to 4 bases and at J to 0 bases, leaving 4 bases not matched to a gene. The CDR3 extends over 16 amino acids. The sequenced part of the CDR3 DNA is TGTGCCAGCTCACAACGGACAGGGCCGAACACCGGGGAG. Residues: CASSQRTGPNTGE. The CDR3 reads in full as CASSQRTGPNTGELFF.

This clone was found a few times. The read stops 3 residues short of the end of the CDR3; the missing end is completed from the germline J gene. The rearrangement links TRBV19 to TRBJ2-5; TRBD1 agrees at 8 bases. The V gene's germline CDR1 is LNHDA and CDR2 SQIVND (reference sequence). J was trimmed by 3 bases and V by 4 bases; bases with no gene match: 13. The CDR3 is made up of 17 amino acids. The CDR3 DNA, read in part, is TGTGCCAGTAGTAACCCGACAGGGAACAGGGGGGAAGAGACC. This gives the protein CASSNPTGNRGEET. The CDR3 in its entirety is CASSNPTGNRGEETQYF.

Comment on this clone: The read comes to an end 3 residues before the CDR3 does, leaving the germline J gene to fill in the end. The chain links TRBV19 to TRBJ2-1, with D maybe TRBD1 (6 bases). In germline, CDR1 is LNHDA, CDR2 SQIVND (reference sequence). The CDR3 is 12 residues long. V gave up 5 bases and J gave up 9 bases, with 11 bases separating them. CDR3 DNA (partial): TGTGCCAGTAGTCTACAGGGCGGTGAG. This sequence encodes CASSLQGGE. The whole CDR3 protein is CASSLQGGEQFF.

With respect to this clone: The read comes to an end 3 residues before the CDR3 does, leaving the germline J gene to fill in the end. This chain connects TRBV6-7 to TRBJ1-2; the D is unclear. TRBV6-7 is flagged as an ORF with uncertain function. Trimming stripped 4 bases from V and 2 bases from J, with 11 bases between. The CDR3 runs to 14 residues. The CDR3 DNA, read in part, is TGTGCCAGCAGTTCCTCTTCAGGCAACTATGGC. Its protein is CASSSSSGNYG. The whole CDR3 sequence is CASSSSSGNYGYTF.

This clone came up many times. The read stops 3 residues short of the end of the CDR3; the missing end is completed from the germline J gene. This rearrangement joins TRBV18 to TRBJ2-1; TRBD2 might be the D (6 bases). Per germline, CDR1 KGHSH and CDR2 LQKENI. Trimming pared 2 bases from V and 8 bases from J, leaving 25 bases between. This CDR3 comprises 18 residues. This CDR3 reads CASSPLEGMGSPPHEQFF. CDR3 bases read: TGTGCCAGCTCACCATTGGAGGGGATGGGAAGCCCGCCCCATGAG.

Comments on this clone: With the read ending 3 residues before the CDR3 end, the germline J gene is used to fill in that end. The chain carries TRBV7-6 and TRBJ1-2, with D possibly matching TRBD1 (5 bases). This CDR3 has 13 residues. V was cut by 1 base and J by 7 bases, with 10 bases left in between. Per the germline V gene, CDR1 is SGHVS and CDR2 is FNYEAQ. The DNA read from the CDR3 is TGTGCCAGCAGCTTAGGAGGGGCGATTGGC. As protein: CASSLGGAIG. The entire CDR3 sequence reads CASSLGGAIGYTF.

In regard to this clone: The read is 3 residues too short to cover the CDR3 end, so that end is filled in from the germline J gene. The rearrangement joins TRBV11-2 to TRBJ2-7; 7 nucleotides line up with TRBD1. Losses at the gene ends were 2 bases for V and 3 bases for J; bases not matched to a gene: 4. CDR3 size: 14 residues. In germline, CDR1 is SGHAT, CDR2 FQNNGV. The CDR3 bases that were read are TGTGCCAGCAGCTTACGGGACAGTCTCTACGAG. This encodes CASSLRDSLYE. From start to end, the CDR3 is CASSLRDSLYEQYF.

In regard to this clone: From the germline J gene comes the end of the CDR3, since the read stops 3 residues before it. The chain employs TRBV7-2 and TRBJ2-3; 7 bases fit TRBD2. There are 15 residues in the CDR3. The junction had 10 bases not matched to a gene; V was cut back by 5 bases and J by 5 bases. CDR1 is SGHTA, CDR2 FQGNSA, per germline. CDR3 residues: CASSPFQGGQDTQYF. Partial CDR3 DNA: TGTGCCAGCAGCCCTTTTCAGGGAGGGCAAGATACG.

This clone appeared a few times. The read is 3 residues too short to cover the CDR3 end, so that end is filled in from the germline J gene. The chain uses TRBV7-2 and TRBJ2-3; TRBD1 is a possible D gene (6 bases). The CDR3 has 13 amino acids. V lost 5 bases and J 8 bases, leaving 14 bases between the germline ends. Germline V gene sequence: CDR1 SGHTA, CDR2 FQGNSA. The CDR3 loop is CASSVNRDGTQYF. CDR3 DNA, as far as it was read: TGTGCCAGCAGCGTAAACAGGGACGGTACG.

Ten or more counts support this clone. CDR3 bases read: TGCAGTGCAGGACTAGCGGGAGTTAACAATGAG. This encodes CSAGLAGVNNE. The whole CDR3 protein reads CSAGLAGVNNEQFF. V gene TRBV20-1 combines with J gene TRBJ2-1; the match to TRBD2 covers 13 bases. The read ends 3 residues before the CDR3 terminus; that terminus is restored from the germline J gene. The CDR3 has 14 amino acids. The germline CDR1 and CDR2 sequences are DFQATT and SNEGSKA (reference sequence). V lost 6 bases, J lost 5 bases, and 4 bases stayed unmatched.

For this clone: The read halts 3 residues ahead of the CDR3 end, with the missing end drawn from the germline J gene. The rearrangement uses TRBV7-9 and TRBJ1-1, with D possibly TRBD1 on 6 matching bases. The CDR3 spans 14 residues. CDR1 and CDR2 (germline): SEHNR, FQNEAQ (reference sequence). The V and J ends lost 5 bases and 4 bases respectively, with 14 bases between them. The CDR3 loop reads CASSLEGHSTEAFF. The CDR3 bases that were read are TGTGCCAGCAGCCTGGAGGGACACAGCACTGAA. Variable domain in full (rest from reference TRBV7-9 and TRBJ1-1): DTGVSQNPRHKITKRGQNVTFRCDPISEHNRLYWYRQTLGQGPEFLTYFQNEAQLEKSRLLSDRFSAERPKGSFSTLEIQRTEQGDSAMYLCASSLEGHSTEAFFGQGTRLTVV.

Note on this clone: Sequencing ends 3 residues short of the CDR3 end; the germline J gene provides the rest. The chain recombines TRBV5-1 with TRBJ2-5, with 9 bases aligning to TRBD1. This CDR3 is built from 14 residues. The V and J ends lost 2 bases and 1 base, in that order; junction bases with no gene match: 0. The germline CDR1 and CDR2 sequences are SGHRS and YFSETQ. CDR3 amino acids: CASSLQGAQETQYF. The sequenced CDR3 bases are TGCGCCAGCAGCTTACAGGGGGCCCAAGAGACC.